The rows below give T cell receptor beta chains drawn from one sample of a study of spatial heterogeneity in lung cancer. One entry per CDR3 protein, called by TCRdb with MiXCR from the 5' RACE reads. The data show more than 95,000 distinct CDR3 sequences, with 9.5% to 15% seen just once and roughly 15% held by the top ten. Sequencing used PBMCs, obtained at follow-up. These TCRs come from a male donor with early-stage non-small cell lung cancer. Each CDR3 is given with its conserved first and last residue. A D gene is named only where the DNA matches it firmly. Size is stated for part of the rows, as once, few or many counts, or as a class when the clone is expanded.

d_gene	abundance	v_gene	j_gene	CDR3aa	CDR3nt
.	.	TRBV28	TRBJ2-3	CASSSKIDFTDTQYF	TGTGCCAGCAGTTCGAAAATCGACTTCACAGATACGCAGTATTTT
.	.	TRBV4-1	TRBJ1-1	CASSLVPNTEAFF	TGCGCCAGCAGCCTTGTACCAAACACTGAAGCTTTCTTT
.	.	TRBV3-1	TRBJ1-2	CASSQVASYGYTF	TGTGCCAGCAGCCAAGTTGCCAGCTATGGCTACACCTTC
TRBD1	few	TRBV6-2/TRBV6-3	TRBJ2-1	CATSRTGNSYNEQFF	TGTGCCACCTCCCGGACAGGGAACTCCTACAATGAGCAGTTCTTC
.	few	TRBV4-3	TRBJ2-7	CASSPQPGRYSSYEQYF	TGCGCCAGCAGCCCGCAACCAGGGCGGTATTCTAGTTACGAGCAGTACTTC
.	.	TRBV5-4	TRBJ1-1	CASSLGLVNTEAFF	TGTGCCAGCAGCTTGGGGCTCGTGAACACTGAAGCTTTCTTT
.	few	TRBV6-5	TRBJ1-1	CASSPGGAGTEAFF	TGTGCCAGCAGTCCCGGCGGGGCAGGAACTGAAGCTTTCTTT
.	many	TRBV7-2	TRBJ2-1	CASSLWDTYNEQFF	TGTGCCAGCAGCTTATGGGACACCTACAATGAGCAGTTCTTC
.	.	TRBV5-1	TRBJ1-1	CASSPAAGPNTEAFF	TGCGCCAGCAGCCCAGCCGCGGGCCCGAACACTGAAGCTTTCTTT
.	few	TRBV5-5	TRBJ2-6	CASSSLTVYSGANVLTF	TGTGCCAGCAGCTCTTTGACAGTATACTCTGGGGCCAACGTCCTGACTTTC
.	few	TRBV4-2	TRBJ2-7	CASSQRRGASYEQYF	TGTGCCAGCAGCCAACGCAGGGGGGCCTCCTACGAGCAGTACTTC
.	few	TRBV5-1	TRBJ2-5	CASSLALTPQETQYF	TGCGCCAGCAGCTTGGCCTTGACTCCCCAAGAGACCCAGTACTTC
.	many	TRBV2	TRBJ2-7	CASSDSPSYEQYF	TGTGCCAGCAGCGACAGCCCCTCCTACGAGCAGTACTTC
.	few	TRBV7-2	TRBJ2-4	CASRSFGKNIQYF	TGTGCCAGCAGGAGTTTTGGCAAAAACATTCAGTACTTC
TRBD1	many	TRBV10-3	TRBJ2-1	CAIGRTGDEQFF	TGTGCCATCGGGAGGACAGGGGATGAGCAGTTCTTC
.	.	TRBV7-9	TRBJ2-7	CASDPPNRWIYEQYF	TGTGCCAGCGACCCTCCAAACAGGTGGATCTACGAGCAGTACTTC
TRBD1	few	TRBV6-5	TRBJ1-4	CASRGWGQRNEKLFF	TGTGCCAGCAGGGGATGGGGACAGCGTAATGAAAAACTGTTTTTT
.	.	TRBV7-8	TRBJ1-5	CASSLSGFQPQHF	TGTGCCAGCAGCTTATCAGGGTTTCAGCCCCAGCATTTT
.	many	TRBV20-1	TRBJ1-6	CSASIPGQNNSPLHF	TGCAGTGCTTCAATCCCGGGACAAAATAATTCACCCCTCCACTTT
TRBD1	.	TRBV3-1	TRBJ2-2	CASSRRTGSNTGELFF	TGTGCCAGCAGTCGTAGGACAGGCTCGAACACCGGGGAGCTGTTTTTT
TRBD1	.	TRBV12-3/TRBV12-4	TRBJ2-1	CASRTTDRGHSGEQFF	TGTGCCAGCAGAACCACCGACAGGGGGCATTCTGGTGAGCAGTTCTTC
TRBD1	.	TRBV3-1	TRBJ1-1	CASSLIGQGHTEAFF	TGTGCCAGCAGCCTCATAGGACAGGGGCACACTGAAGCTTTCTTT
.	.	TRBV20-1	TRBJ1-4	CSAQTGTTNEKLFF	TGCAGTGCTCAGACCGGGACCACTAATGAAAAACTGTTTTTT
.	many	TRBV13	TRBJ2-1	CASSLGFRGRSPSYNEQFF	TGTGCCAGCAGCTTAGGCTTTCGGGGGCGCAGTCCCTCCTACAATGAGCAGTTCTTC
TRBD1	few	TRBV3-1	TRBJ1-1	CASSPDRARAFF	TGTGCCAGCAGTCCAGACAGGGCGAGAGCTTTCTTT
.	many	TRBV5-4	TRBJ1-2	CASSLGDNAYTF	TGTGCCAGCAGCTTGGGGGACAATGCCTACACCTTC
.	.	TRBV5-1	TRBJ2-7	CASSFTGTYEQYF	TGCGCCAGCAGCTTTACAGGAACCTACGAGCAGTACTTC
.	many	TRBV7-2	TRBJ1-4	CASSLGAGATNEKLFF	TGTGCCAGCAGCTTAGGAGCAGGGGCAACTAATGAAAAACTGTTTTTT
TRBD1	.	TRBV12-3/TRBV12-4	TRBJ1-2	CASSLANRGYGYTF	TGTGCCAGCAGTTTAGCGAACAGGGGCTATGGCTACACCTTC
.	few	TRBV5-1	TRBJ2-5	CASSLEWGEETQYF	TGCGCCAGCAGCTTGGAATGGGGTGAGGAGACCCAGTACTTC
.	.	TRBV6-6	TRBJ1-5	CASKYGLGQPQHF	TGTGCCAGCAAGTACGGGTTGGGTCAGCCCCAGCATTTT
.	.	TRBV12-3/TRBV12-4	TRBJ1-5	CASSLENQPQHF	TGTGCCAGCAGTTTAGAGAATCAGCCCCAGCATTTT
TRBD2	.	TRBV20-1	TRBJ2-7	CSARAGTSGDEQYF	TGCAGTGCTAGAGCCGGGACTAGCGGGGATGAGCAGTACTTC
.	few	TRBV14	TRBJ1-2	CASSQDGGGGGYTF	TGTGCCAGCAGCCAAGATGGTGGGGGCGGCGGCTACACCTTC
TRBD1	few	TRBV27	TRBJ2-7	CASSPGQGFGEQYF	TGTGCCAGCAGTCCGGGACAGGGTTTCGGCGAGCAGTACTTC
.	few	TRBV12-3/TRBV12-4	TRBJ2-5	CASSSSVVRETQYF	.
TRBD1	.	TRBV19	TRBJ1-5	CASQRGLLPYSNQPQHF	TGTGCCAGTCAGAGGGGGCTTTTGCCCTATAGCAATCAGCCCCAGCATTTT
.	.	TRBV7-9	TRBJ2-1	CASSFPGSGAYNEQFFF	.
TRBD1	.	TRBV28	TRBJ2-7	CASTIQGTGTYEQYF	TGTGCCAGCACTATACAGGGGACGGGCACCTACGAGCAGTACTTC
.	.	TRBV20-1	TRBJ2-1	CSASSSRTALDEQFF	TGCAGTGCTAGTTCGTCCAGGACCGCCCTGGATGAGCAGTTCTTC
TRBD2	many	TRBV5-1	TRBJ2-7	CASSLELAGGYEQYF	TGCGCCAGCAGCTTGGAGCTAGCGGGGGGGTACGAGCAGTACTTC
.	.	TRBV7-9	TRBJ1-6	CASSRPSMSSYNSPLHF	TGTGCCAGCAGCCGCCCGTCGATGAGCTCCTATAATTCACCCCTCCACTTT
TRBD2	.	TRBV6-2/TRBV6-3	TRBJ2-1	CASSYTSGVNEQFF	TGTGCCAGCAGTTACACTAGCGGGGTAAATGAGCAGTTCTTC
.	once	TRBV7-9	TRBJ1-5	CASSLAGVGDQPQHF	TGTGCCAGCAGCTTAGCTGGGGTCGGGGATCAGCCCCAGCATTTT
TRBD1	.	TRBV7-9	TRBJ1-5	CASSLIGQGSSQPQHF	TGTGCCAGCAGCTTAATTGGACAGGGTAGTAGTCAGCCCCAGCATTTT
TRBD2	.	TRBV27	TRBJ2-7	CASRATSGSYEQYF	TGTGCCAGCAGGGCGACTAGCGGTTCCTACGAGCAGTACTTC
TRBD2	few	TRBV5-1	TRBJ2-5	CASSLGLTSGQETQYF	TGCGCCAGCAGCTTGGGCTTGACTAGCGGACAAGAGACCCAGTACTTC